What follows are 23 T cell receptor beta chains derived from one specimen sequenced in a study of CD8+CD57+ T cells in acquired aplastic anemia. CDR3 and TCR beta VDJ profiling relied on genomic DNA as the template. MiXCR, run by TCRdb on the reads, gives a single entry per CDR3 protein. The table records some 190,000 distinct CDR3 sequences, less than 70% of them present only once. Sequencing input: sorted CD4+, CD8+, or CD8+CD57+ T cells (not recorded which) from PBMCs. Every receptor here comes from a human donor in good health, serving as a control.

The rearrangement uses TRBV9 and TRBJ2-7; no clear D. Germline-derived CDR1 and CDR2 are SGDLS and YYNGEE. The CDR3 totals 14 residues. V was cut by 0 bases and J by 3 bases, with 10 bases left in between. The CDR3 spells CASSVGAEDYEQYF. Written as DNA, the CDR3 is TGTGCCAGCAGCGTAGGGGCAGAAGACTACGAGCAGTACTTC.

This clonotype was detected only a few times. At one end, the junction sequence differs from germline, possibly due to a read error. The chain employs TRBV5-1 and TRBJ2-3; weak D call: TRBD1 (7 bases). The CDR3 sequence is 18 residues long. CDR1 SGHRS and CDR2 YFSETQ come from the germline V gene. Here the CDR3 reads CASSLGAPGGLGTDAQYF. DNA for the CDR3: TGCGCCAGCAGCTTGGGGGCCCCCGGGGGCCTGGGGACAGATGCGCAGTATTTT. Variable domain in full (rest from reference TRBV5-1 and TRBJ2-3): KAGVTQTPRYLIKTRGQQVTLSCSPISGHRSVSWYQQTPGQGLQFLFEYFSETQRNKGNFPGRFSGRQFSNSRSEMNVSTLELGDSALYLCASSLGAPGGLGTDAQYFGPGTRLTVL.

This clonotype was seen only once. The chain joins TRBV2 to TRBJ1-1, with D uncertain. Per germline, CDR1 SNHLY and CDR2 FYNNEI. The CDR3 runs 12 residues. For the CDR3, the DNA is TGTGCAATCCGGGCAAAACTCACTGAAGCTTTCTTT. Amino acids: CAIRAKLTEAFF.

This clonotype was found many times. The chain joins TRBV12-3 or TRBV12-4 to TRBJ2-2, with 9 bases identical to TRBD2. V dropped 1 base and J dropped 5; count of bases not matched to a gene: 5. The CDR3 extends over 16 amino acids. The CDR3 region has the DNA TGTGCCAGCAGTTTAGGGAGCGGGGGGCGAACCGGGGAGCTGTTTTTT. This translates into CASSLGSGGRTGELFF.

As regards this clonotype: The CDR3 does not close with the conserved phenylalanine or tryptophan, likely indicating a read error. CDR3: CASSYHPEDLNTEAFL. CDR3 sequence (DNA): TGTGCCAGCAGTTATCATCCTGAGGACCTGAACACTGAGGCTTTCCTT. The chain couples TRBV6-6 to TRBJ1-1; D call uncertain. The length of the CDR3 is 16 residues. CDR1 is MNHNY and CDR2 is SVGAGI in the germline V gene (reference sequence).

The J gene is TRBJ2-7, the V gene TRBV7-6; the D is unclear. With 3 bases removed from V and 6 bases from J, the gap between germline ends came to 12 bases. CDR1 and CDR2 (germline): SGHVS, FNYEAQ. The CDR3 extends over 13 amino acids. The CDR3 region is CASSLTGESEQYF. The DNA of the CDR3 is TGTGCCAGCAGCTTGACCGGCGAATCCGAGCAGTACTTC. Combining the CDR3 with reference TRBV7-6 and TRBJ2-7 gives the whole variable domain GAGVSQSPRYKVTKRGQDVALRCDPISGHVSLYWYRQALGQGPEFLTYFNYEAQQDKSGLPNDRFSAERPEGSISTLTIQRTEQRDSAMYRCASSLTGESEQYFGPGTRLTVT.

In its sample, this clonotype was seen many times. The rearrangement links TRBV7-2 to TRBJ1-5, with a weak D call TRBD1 (5 bases). V lost 0 bases to trimming and J lost 4 bases, with 7 bases between them. The germline V gene has CDR1 SGHTA and CDR2 FQGNSA. The CDR3 covers 14 residues. The CDR3 here is CASSLARGNQPQHF. CDR3 DNA: TGTGCCAGCAGCTTAGCGCGGGGGAATCAGCCCCAGCATTTT.

The chain has TRBV10-2 and TRBJ2-1; no firm D call. The length of the CDR3 is 11 residues. The V end was cut by 7 bases, the J end by 3 bases, with 4 bases between. The V gene's germline CDR1 is WSHSY and CDR2 SAAADI. The DNA of the CDR3 is TGCGCCAGCAAGAGCTACAATGAGCAGTTCTTC. It yields the protein CASKSYNEQFF.

The V and J genes are TRBV7-3 and TRBJ2-7; 8 bases are shared with TRBD2. CDR1 is SGHTA, CDR2 FQGTGA, per germline. There are 14 residues in the CDR3. The V segment lost 0 bases and the J segment 6 bases; nucleotides outside the gene matches: 4. The CDR3 region has the DNA TGTGCCAGCAGCTTAACAGCGGGAGCCTCCGAGCAGTACTTC. Protein: CASSLTAGASEQYF.

This clonotype came up a few times. This chain uses TRBV2 with TRBJ2-5; 13 nucleotides agree with TRBD2. The DNA end is more similar to TRBJ2-7, so the J call may be wrong. The CDR3 covers 15 residues. Looked up from germline, CDR1 is SNHLY and CDR2 is FYNNEI. CDR3: CASSEGTSGSYEQYF. CDR3 DNA sequence: TGTGCCAGCAGTGAAGGGACTAGCGGGAGCTACGAGCAGTACTTC.

The genes are TRBV21-1 and TRBJ2-7; the D call of TRBD1 is as the table states it, not checked on the DNA. TRBV21-1 is classified as a pseudogene. The CDR3 has 16 residues. The CDR3 DNA follows: TGTGCCAGCAGCAAAGTACCTTTCCCCCTCTCCTACGAGCAGTACGTC. Its protein is CASSKVPFPLSYEQYV.

In this sample, this clonotype turned up once. The J gene is TRBJ1-2, the V gene TRBV19, with D perhaps matching TRBD1 (5 bases). The CDR3 sequence is 14 residues long. Germline CDR1 LNHDA, CDR2 SQIVND (reference sequence). Trimming pared 3 bases from V and 8 bases from J, leaving 16 bases between. Here the CDR3 reads CASSIGHPSEGYTF. The CDR3 DNA is TGTGCCAGTAGTATCGGACACCCCTCGGAGGGCTACACCTTC. The whole variable domain, filled in from reference TRBV19 and TRBJ1-2, reads DGGITQSPKYLFRKEGQNVTLSCEQNLNHDAMYWYRQDPGQGLRLIYYSQIVNDFQKGDIAEGYSVSREKKESFPLTVTSAQKNPTAFYLCASSIGHPSEGYTFGSGTRLTVV.

Notes on this clonotype: An end of the junction differs from the germline gene, which may be a read error. The chain employs TRBV10-3 and TRBJ2-7; D possibly corresponds to TRBD1 (6 bases). The CDR3 loop spans 13 amino acids. Germline V gene data show CDR1 as ENHRY and CDR2 as SYGVKD. The CDR3 sequence: CASSQGSTYEQYF. In DNA, the CDR3 is TGTGCCAGCAGTCAGGGGTCCACCTACGAGCAGTACTTC.

Many counts were recorded for this clonotype. The V call is TRBV19, the J call TRBJ1-2; TRBD1 matches 10 bases. This CDR3 region has 16 residues. V lost 4 bases, J lost 3 bases, and 8 bases stayed unmatched. CDR1 is LNHDA, CDR2 SQIVND, per germline (reference sequence). CDR3 sequence reads: CASSTIRQGADYGYTF. The CDR3 coding sequence is TGTGCCAGTAGTACTATACGACAGGGGGCTGACTATGGCTACACCTTC.

Note on this clonotype: A read error may produce the germline difference seen at one junction end. The J gene is TRBJ2-7, the V gene TRBV5-1; no reliable D call. The CDR3 runs to 13 residues. Germline CDR1 and CDR2: SGHRS and YFSETQ. In DNA, the CDR3 is TGTGCCAGCACCTTGACCGGGCCCTACGAGCAGTACTTC. It encodes CASTLTGPYEQYF.

The sample holds a few counts of this clonotype. The V gene is TRBV4-1, the J gene TRBJ2-1, with 10 nucleotides matching TRBD2. The CDR3 contains 15 residues. CDR1 MGHRA and CDR2 YSYEKL come from the germline V gene. J gave up 4 bases and V 3 bases, and 3 bases lay outside the gene matches. This CDR3 is CASSHRTSGYNEQFF. The CDR3 region has the DNA TGCGCCAGCAGCCACCGGACTAGCGGATACAATGAGCAGTTCTTC.

This chain connects TRBV14 to TRBJ2-2; unclear D gene. The germline CDR1 and CDR2 sequences are SGHDN and FVKESK. The CDR3 contains 15 residues. V was cut by 8 bases and J by 4 bases, with 17 bases left in between. The CDR3 DNA reads as TGTGCCAGCTCACCACAGAGCCCAGCCACCGGGGAGCTGTTTTTT. This translates into CASSPQSPATGELFF.

The rearrangement joins TRBV7-9 to TRBJ2-7; D possibly uses TRBD1 or TRBD2 (5 bases each). Trimming shortened V by 5 bases and J by 3 bases, and 17 bases separated the two germline ends. This CDR3 is built from 15 residues. The germline gives CDR1 SEHNR, CDR2 FQNEAQ (reference sequence). The CDR3 nucleotides read TGTGCCAGCAGCCCCACAGGCCCAACTAGCTACGAGCAGTACTTC. Protein product: CASSPTGPTSYEQYF.

This clonotype was counted many times. The chain is built from TRBV19 and TRBJ2-7; possible D gene TRBD1, 5 bases. This CDR3 is built from 14 residues. CDR1 is LNHDA, CDR2 SQIVND, per germline (reference sequence). Trimming pared 3 bases from V and 3 bases from J, leaving 12 bases between. The CDR3 sequence: CASSISTVVYEQYF. The CDR3 region has the DNA TGTGCCAGTAGTATCTCGACAGTCGTCTACGAGCAGTACTTC. Full variable domain (remainder filled in from reference TRBV19 and TRBJ2-7): DGGITQSPKYLFRKEGQNVTLSCEQNLNHDAMYWYRQDPGQGLRLIYYSQIVNDFQKGDIAEGYSVSREKKESFPLTVTSAQKNPTAFYLCASSISTVVYEQYFGPGTRLTVT.

The V and J genes are TRBV7-3 and TRBJ2-6; D gene unclear. In germline, CDR1 is SGHTA, CDR2 FQGTGA. The CDR3 is 16 amino acids. V lost 5 bases and J 3 bases, leaving 14 bases between the germline ends. CDR3 DNA: TGTGCCAGCAGCCAAGGTGGGGTATATGGGGCCAACGTCCTGACTTTC. This codes for CASSQGGVYGANVLTF.

The chain combines TRBV29-1 with TRBJ2-3; D unresolved. This CDR3 is built from 13 residues. The V end was cut by 7 bases, the J end by 2 bases, with 13 bases between. Per germline, CDR1 SQVTM and CDR2 ANQGSEA. The CDR3 sequence is CSGYRGPTDTQYF. The CDR3 region has the DNA TGCAGCGGGTATAGAGGACCCACAGATACGCAGTATTTT.

The V call is TRBV2, the J call TRBJ2-6; D is unresolved. Trimming stripped 5 bases from V and 0 bases from J, with 11 bases between. CDR1 and CDR2 from the germline V gene are SNHLY and FYNNEI. This CDR3 comprises 16 residues. The DNA of the CDR3 is TGTGCCAGCAGTCATGCAGTTTCCTCTGGGGCCAACGTCCTGACTTTC. Translation gives CASSHAVSSGANVLTF.

This sequence joins TRBV20-1 and TRBJ2-7, with 9 bases fitting TRBD2. Germline CDR1 and CDR2: DFQATT and SNEGSKA (reference sequence). The CDR3 spans 15 residues. Unmatched junction bases numbered 6, after V lost 1 base and J lost 2 bases. The CDR3 sequence: CSARGLAGIAYEQYF. The DNA of the CDR3 is TGCAGTGCTAGAGGTCTAGCGGGGATTGCCTACGAGCAGTACTTC.